This TCR beta chain emerged from a study of beta chain features in type 1 diabetes. Reverse transcribing all isolated RNA meant expressed TCRB transcripts were sequenced. Sequencing used immunoSEQ multiplex PCR; TCRdb keeps in-frame clones, though not all of them. The sample has more than 25,000 clones, 45% to 65% seen once. Regarding the study as a whole: For Type 1 diabetes patients, all four CD4+ subsets carried TCRB CDR3s that were moderately but significantly shorter.

The germline gives CDR1 MNHNY, CDR2 SVGAGI (reference sequence). The CDR3 has 16 amino acids. The germline V and J ends were trimmed by 4 bases and 4 bases, with 19 bases remaining between them. Only a few counts were recorded for this clone. Its antigen is unknown. The sequencing sample was made of Tregs from blood. The TCR sequence derives from a woman in her late teens or twenties with type 1 diabetes. The chain joins TRBV6-6 to TRBJ1-2, with D possibly being TRBD1 (5 bases). The CDR3, as DNA: TGTGCCAGCAGTTCCGACTCCATACCAGGGTCCTATGGCTACACCTTC. It translates to CASSSDSIPGSYGYTF.